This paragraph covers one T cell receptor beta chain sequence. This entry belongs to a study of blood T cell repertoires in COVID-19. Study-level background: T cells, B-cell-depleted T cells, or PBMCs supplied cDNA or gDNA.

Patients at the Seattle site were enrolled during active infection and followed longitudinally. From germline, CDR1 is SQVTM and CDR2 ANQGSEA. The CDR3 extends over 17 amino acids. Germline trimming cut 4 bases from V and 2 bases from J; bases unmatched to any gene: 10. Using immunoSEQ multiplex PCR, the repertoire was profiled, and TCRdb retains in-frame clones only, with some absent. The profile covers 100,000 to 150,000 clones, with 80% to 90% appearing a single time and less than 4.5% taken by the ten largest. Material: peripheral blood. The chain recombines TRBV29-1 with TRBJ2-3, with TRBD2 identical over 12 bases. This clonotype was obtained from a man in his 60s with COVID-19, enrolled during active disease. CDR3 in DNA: TGCAGCGTTGTTAGGCTAGCGGGGGGGCAGGTCACAGATACGCAGTATTTT. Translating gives CSVVRLAGGQVTDTQYF.